What follows are 5 T cell receptor beta chains derived from one specimen sequenced in a study of CD4 T cells in relation to SARS-CoV-2 and coronaviruses. Unexposed donor CD4+ T cells date from 2011-2018, before the COVID-19 pandemic. This table comes from immunoSEQ multiplex PCR, and its TCRdb copy is limited to in-frame clones, with some not included. The table records about 65,000 clones, 85% to 90% of them present only once. Source material: memory CD4+ T cells from PBMCs. Receptors originate from a human donor in good health.

V is TRBV28 and J is TRBJ1-1, with D perhaps matching TRBD1 (6 bases). V was trimmed by 3 bases and J by 2 bases, leaving 13 bases between them. This CDR3 spans 15 amino acids. Germline loops: CDR1 MDHEN, CDR2 SYDVKM. Here the CDR3 DNA reads TGTGCCAGCAGTTTCAGACAGGACCTAAACACTGAAGCTTTCTTT. Protein sequence: CASSFRQDLNTEAFF.

The J gene is TRBJ2-3, the V gene TRBV5-4, with a tentative D call TRBD2 (6 bases). The V end lost 3 bases, the J end lost 5 bases, and 13 bases lay between the germline ends. This CDR3 is 14 amino acids long. Germline loops: CDR1 SGHNT, CDR2 YYREEE (reference sequence). The CDR3 reads CASSSDPGVDTQYF. The CDR3 nucleotides read TGTGCCAGCAGCTCAGATCCGGGGGTAGATACGCAGTATTTT.

The gene calls are TRBV3-1 (or the pseudogene TRBV3-2) and TRBJ1-5, with TRBD1 matching over 12 bases. This CDR3 region has 15 residues. The V gene end was trimmed by 5 bases and the J gene end by 5 bases; junction bases not matched to a gene: 4. Germline CDR1 LGHDT, CDR2 YNNKEL (reference sequence). DNA of the CDR3: TGTGCCAGCAGCTATGGGACAGGGGGCGATCAGCCCCAGCATTTT. It yields the protein CASSYGTGGDQPQHF.

The chain recombines TRBV5-6 with TRBJ2-1, with 13 bases lining up with TRBD2. Germline loops: CDR1 SGHDT, CDR2 YYEEEE. The CDR3 has 17 residues. Losses at the gene ends were 3 bases for V and 6 bases for J; bases not matched to a gene: 9. The CDR3 region is CASSSRTSGGDINEQFF. CDR3 in DNA: TGTGCCAGCAGCTCAAGGACTAGCGGGGGAGACATCAATGAGCAGTTCTTC.

Details on this clone: The identical CDR3 is also encoded by other nucleotide sequences in the sample. The chain carries TRBV9 and TRBJ1-1; tentative D call: TRBD1 (5 bases). Germline CDR1 reads SGDLS; CDR2 reads YYNGEE. The CDR3 spans 15 residues. Trimming pared 1 base from V and 4 bases from J, leaving 14 bases between. CDR3 region: CASSVRAGLLTEAFF. The CDR3 DNA follows: TGTGCCAGCAGCGTACGGGCAGGGCTACTCACTGAAGCTTTCTTT.